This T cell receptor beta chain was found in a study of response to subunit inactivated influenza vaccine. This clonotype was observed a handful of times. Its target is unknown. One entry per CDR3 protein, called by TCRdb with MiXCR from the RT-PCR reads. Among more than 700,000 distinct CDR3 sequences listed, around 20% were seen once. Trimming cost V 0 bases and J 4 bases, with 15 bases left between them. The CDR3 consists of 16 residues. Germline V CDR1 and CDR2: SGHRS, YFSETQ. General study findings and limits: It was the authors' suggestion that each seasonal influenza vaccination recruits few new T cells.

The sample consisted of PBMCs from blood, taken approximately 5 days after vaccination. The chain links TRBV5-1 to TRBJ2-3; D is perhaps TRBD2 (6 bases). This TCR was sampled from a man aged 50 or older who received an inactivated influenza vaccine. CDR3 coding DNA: TGCGCCAGCAGCTTGGCCGGGGGAATCAGGTCAGATACGCAGTATTTT. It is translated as CASSLAGGIRSDTQYF.